The 21 T cell receptor beta chains listed next were all sequenced from one sample in a study of molecular identifiers for immune sequencing clone quantification (dated by TCRdb to 2016 to 2018). Libraries came from PCR. The reads were generated on a NextSeq 500. TCRdb's own reprocessing of the public reads used fastp at Q25 and MiXCR and kept productive beta chains. Identical CDR3 protein sequences are pooled into one entry, listed with their most common genes and DNA. The sample records hundreds of thousands of distinct CDR3 sequences, under 25% of which are singletons. The ten most abundant clones make up 0.65% to 0.75% of the sample. The sequencing sample was made of naive CD8+ T cells from blood, with Jurkat cell RNA spiked in. In the paper's terms, the cell subset or site label means: FACS-sorted CD8+CD4-CCR7+CD45RA+ naive T cells. The receptors come from a human donor in good health. Some libraries in this study had Jurkat cell RNA spiked in.

With regard to this clonotype: This clone may be a read error of a much larger clone one base away. The chain links TRBV6-5 to TRBJ1-4; D unclear. The CDR3 loop spans 13 amino acids. CDR1 is MNHEY and CDR2 is SVGAGI in the germline V gene. The CDR3 here is CASSYSLEGKLIF. DNA of the CDR3: TGTGCCAGCAGTTACTCGCTGGAGGGAAAACTGATTTTT.

This clonotype was detected ten times or more. The chain carries TRBV24-1 and TRBJ2-3; 8 bases align to TRBD2. Germline V gene lookup returns CDR1 KGHDR and CDR2 SFDVKD. This CDR3 has 17 amino acids. V dropped 4 bases and J dropped 2; count of bases not matched to a gene: 10. In nucleotides, the CDR3 is TGTGCCACCAGTGACTACCTAGCGGGTCTCTCCACAGATACGCAGTATTTT. It codes for CATSDYLAGLSTDTQYF.

This chain uses TRBV4-3 with TRBJ1-4; 7 bases agree with TRBD1. This CDR3 is built from 14 residues. V shed 4 bases, J shed 6 bases, and the junction held 5 bases outside the gene matches. Looked up from germline, CDR1 is LGHNA and CDR2 is YSLEER. The CDR3 bases are TGCGCCAGCAGCCCGGACAGGAGACATGAAAAACTGTTTTTT. It yields the protein CASSPDRRHEKLFF.

This clonotype was counted between two and nine times. The chain combines TRBV2 with TRBJ2-6; D remains unclear. The CDR3 is 16 residues long. V was pared by 7 bases and J by 4 bases, with 17 bases between. Germline assignment: CDR1 SNHLY and CDR2 FYNNEI. The CDR3 bases are TGTGCCAGCATGGAAAGCATTCGCTCGGGGGCCAACGTCCTGACTTTC. Translation gives CASMESIRSGANVLTF.

In the case of this clonotype: A junction end diverges from the germline sequence, so it may reflect a read error. This chain uses TRBV7-9 with TRBJ2-7; D remains unclear. This CDR3 is 13 amino acids long. Germline values: CDR1 SEHNR, CDR2 FQNEAQ (reference sequence). The CDR3 sequence is CAGSFAGSYEQYF. The CDR3 DNA sequence: TGTGCCGGCAGCTTTGCTGGTTCCTACGAGCAGTACTTC. Full variable domain (rest looked up from reference TRBV7-9 and TRBJ2-7): DTGVSQNPRHKITKRGQNVTFRCDPISEHNRLYWYRQTLGQGPEFLTYFQNEAQLEKSRLLSDRFSAERPKGSFSTLEIQRTEQGDSAMYLCAGSFAGSYEQYFGPGTRLTVT.

The CDR3: CASSWGQGWNEAFF. The CDR3 DNA reads as TGTGCCAGCAGTTGGGGCCAGGGCTGGAATGAAGCTTTCTTT. This rearrangement joins TRBV6-6 to TRBJ1-1, with D perhaps matching TRBD1 (5 bases). V shed 4 bases and J shed 7 bases, with 16 bases lying between them. The CDR3 has 14 residues. Germline lookup yields CDR1 MNHNY and CDR2 SVGAGI (reference sequence).

This clonotype was recorded a few times. V and J are TRBV6-2 or TRBV6-3 and TRBJ2-1; 9 bases agree with TRBD2. Per germline, CDR1 MNHEY and CDR2 SVGEGT. J lost 3 bases, V lost 2 bases, and 14 bases had no gene match. This CDR3 region has 19 residues. The CDR3 here is CASSYPERVVAGDYNEQFF. The CDR3, as DNA: TGTGCCAGCAGTTACCCCGAAAGGGTCGTAGCGGGGGACTACAATGAGCAGTTCTTC.

This clonotype was recorded a few times. The rearrangement uses TRBV19 and TRBJ1-3; D might be TRBD1 (5 bases). CDR1 and CDR2 (germline): LNHDA, SQIVND (reference sequence). The CDR3 contains 14 residues. V was pared by 6 bases and J by 7 bases, with 16 bases between. The CDR3 loop reads CASSPFEGSNTIYF. The DNA for the CDR3 is TGTGCCAGTAGCCCTTTCGAGGGGTCCAACACCATATATTTT.

The chain has TRBV13 and TRBJ2-2, with TRBD2 as a possible D gene (6 bases). Trimming cost V 5 bases and J 0 bases, with 13 bases left between them. This CDR3 region has 16 residues. The germline gives CDR1 PRHDT, CDR2 FYEKMQ (reference sequence). CDR3 in DNA: TGTGCCAGCAGCCCCCTCACGGGAGCGAACACCGGGGAGCTGTTTTTT. It specifies CASSPLTGANTGELFF.

Regarding this clonotype: An end of the junction does not agree with germline; a read error may underlie this. V usage is TRBV14 and J usage is TRBJ2-7; D call uncertain. This CDR3 is 13 amino acids long. Germline CDR1 and CDR2: SGHDN and FVKESK. CDR3 loop: CASSQGWAYEQDF. DNA of the CDR3: TGTGCCAGCAGCCAGGGGTGGGCTTACGAGCAGGACTTC.

This clonotype was detected a few times. The genes are TRBV25-1 and TRBJ1-1; D possibly corresponds to TRBD1 (5 bases). The CDR3 is made up of 16 amino acids. The germline V and J ends were trimmed by 5 bases and 4 bases, with 20 bases remaining between them. CDR1 is MGHDK and CDR2 is SYGVNS in the germline V gene. The CDR3 nucleotides are TGTGCCAGCAGTCCTCCAAACGGGCAGGGCCTCACTGAAGCTTTCTTT. This sequence encodes CASSPPNGQGLTEAFF.

The sample holds a few counts of this clonotype. The rearrangement joins TRBV12-3 or TRBV12-4 to TRBJ1-1, with a weak D call TRBD1 (5 bases). The V gene lost 7 bases and the J gene lost 5 bases, with 17 bases spanning the gap. The CDR3 contains 14 residues. The CDR3 loop reads CASIFWGKDTEAFF. CDR3 nucleotides: TGTGCCAGCATCTTTTGGGGCAAGGATACTGAAGCTTTCTTT.

This clonotype came up many times. The genes are TRBV29-1 and TRBJ1-2; D perhaps matches TRBD1 (5 bases). Germline lookup yields CDR1 SQVTM and CDR2 ANQGSEA. The V end lost 3 bases, the J end lost 5 bases, and 10 bases lay between the germline ends. The CDR3 has 12 residues. The CDR3 DNA sequence: TGCAGCGTTGACGCAGGGAATTATGGCTACACCTTC. This sequence encodes CSVDAGNYGYTF.

Remarks on this clonotype: A much larger clone is a single base away; this may be a read error. J is TRBJ2-5 and V is TRBV4-3; D is possibly TRBD1 (6 bases). Trimming shortened V by 1 base and J by 1 base, and 13 bases separated the two germline ends. The germline CDR1 and CDR2 sequences are LGHNA and YSLEER. The CDR3 extends over 16 amino acids. CDR3: CASSQVRRGAQETQYF. The CDR3 coding sequence is TGCGCCAGCAGCCAAGTCCGCAGGGGAGCCCAAGAGACCCAGTACTTC.

The rearrangement joins TRBV7-9 to TRBJ1-1, with D possibly matching TRBD1 (6 bases). The V gene's germline CDR1 is SEHNR and CDR2 FQNEAQ (reference sequence). The V gene lost 4 bases and the J gene lost 5 bases, with 17 bases spanning the gap. The CDR3 consists of 15 residues. CDR3 sequence (DNA): TGTGCCAGCAGCTCCCGGGCAGGGGAGGGAACTGAAGCTTTCTTT. It translates to CASSSRAGEGTEAFF. Complete variable domain (other parts from reference TRBV7-9 and TRBJ1-1): DTGVSQNPRHKITKRGQNVTFRCDPISEHNRLYWYRQTLGQGPEFLTYFQNEAQLEKSRLLSDRFSAERPKGSFSTLEIQRTEQGDSAMYLCASSSRAGEGTEAFFGQGTRLTVV.

This clonotype has a single count. This may stem from a read error, because a much larger clone lies one nucleotide away. This CDR3 fails to terminate in the conserved phenylalanine or tryptophan, so it likely reflects a read error. The DNA is left out, because the CDR3 cannot be placed on it with certainty; the CDR3 is given as TCRdb lists it. The chain combines TRBV2 with TRBJ2-1; the D call in the table, TRBD2, was not verified against the DNA. Germline CDR1 and CDR2: SNHLY and FYNNEI. The length of the CDR3 is 12 amino acids, counting both ends. The CDR3 reads CASSDSSPPSSL.

This clonotype has a count of ten or more. The chain recombines TRBV7-9 with TRBJ2-3, with D possibly TRBD2 on 5 matching bases. The germline V gene encodes CDR1 SEHNR and CDR2 FQNEAQ (reference sequence). The CDR3 covers 12 residues. CDR3 sequence: CASSGVVDTQYF. CDR3 bases: TGTGCAAGCTCCGGGGTGGTGGATACGCAGTATTTT.

This clonotype was detected only a few times. This rearrangement joins TRBV12-3 or TRBV12-4 to TRBJ1-4, with a possible D match to TRBD1 (6 bases). Trimming cost V 4 bases and J 8 bases, with 11 bases left between them. This CDR3 is built from 13 residues. The CDR3 DNA follows: TGTGCCAGCAGTTCAGGGGTATACGAAAAACTGTTTTTT. Translation: CASSSGVYEKLFF.

The V and J genes are TRBV4-1 and TRBJ2-7; 8 bases fit TRBD1. The germline V gene has CDR1 MGHRA and CDR2 YSYEKL. V lost 2 bases to trimming and J lost 4 bases; unmatched junction nucleotides: 7. The CDR3 loop spans 15 amino acids. The CDR3 DNA sequence: TGCGCCAGCAGCCAAACAGCAGGGGGCATGTACGAGCAGTACTTC. Protein product: CASSQTAGGMYEQYF.

V usage is TRBV11-2 and J usage is TRBJ2-3, with D maybe TRBD2 (7 bases). CDR3 length equals 15 residues. The germline gives CDR1 SGHAT, CDR2 FQNNGV. Trimming stripped 0 bases from V and 6 bases from J, with 13 bases between. The CDR3 sequence is CASSLEWGGGDTQYF. Here the CDR3 DNA reads TGTGCCAGCAGCTTAGAATGGGGGGGCGGTGATACGCAGTATTTT. Filled out from reference TRBV11-2 and TRBJ2-3, the complete variable domain reads EAGVAQSPRYKIIEKRQSVAFWCNPISGHATLYWYQQILGQGPKLLIQFQNNGVVDDSQLPKDRFSAERLKGVDSTLKIQPAKLEDSAVYLCASSLEWGGGDTQYFGPGTRLTVL.

This clonotype occurred a few times. The rearrangement joins TRBV10-2 to TRBJ2-6, with D perhaps given as TRBD1 or TRBD2 (5 bases each). Germline V CDR1 and CDR2: WSHSY, SAAADI. The V and J ends lost 7 bases and 1 base respectively, with 11 bases between them. The CDR3 sequence is 15 residues long. CDR3: CASNGGDSGANVLTF. Here the CDR3 DNA reads TGCGCCAGCAATGGGGGAGATTCTGGGGCCAACGTCCTGACTTTC.